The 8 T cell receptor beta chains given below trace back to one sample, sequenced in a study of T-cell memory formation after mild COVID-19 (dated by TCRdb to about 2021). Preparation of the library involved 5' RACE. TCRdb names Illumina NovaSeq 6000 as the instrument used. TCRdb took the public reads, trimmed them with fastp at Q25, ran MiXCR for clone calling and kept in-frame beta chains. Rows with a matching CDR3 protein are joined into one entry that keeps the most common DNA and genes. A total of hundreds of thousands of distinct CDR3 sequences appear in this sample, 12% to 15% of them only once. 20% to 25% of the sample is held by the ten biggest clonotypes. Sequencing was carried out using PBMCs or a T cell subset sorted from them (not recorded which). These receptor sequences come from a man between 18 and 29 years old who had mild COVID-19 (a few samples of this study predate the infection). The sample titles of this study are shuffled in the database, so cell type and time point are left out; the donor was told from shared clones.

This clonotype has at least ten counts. The CDR3: CASSFNSYNEQFF. CDR3 bases: TGCGCCAGCAGCTTCAATTCCTACAATGAGCAGTTCTTC. The chain joins TRBV5-1 to TRBJ2-1; D is undetermined. CDR3 size: 13 residues. Germline V lookup: CDR1 SGHRS, CDR2 YFSETQ. Trimming left V 2 bases short and J 1 base short, with 4 bases between.

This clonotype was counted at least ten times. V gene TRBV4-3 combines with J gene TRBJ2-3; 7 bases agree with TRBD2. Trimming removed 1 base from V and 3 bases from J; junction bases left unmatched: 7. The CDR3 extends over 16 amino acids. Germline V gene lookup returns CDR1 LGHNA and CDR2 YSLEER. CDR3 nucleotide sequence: TGCGCCAGCAGCCAAGCGGGGCCCGGGGGGACAGATACGCAGTATTTT. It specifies CASSQAGPGGTDTQYF.

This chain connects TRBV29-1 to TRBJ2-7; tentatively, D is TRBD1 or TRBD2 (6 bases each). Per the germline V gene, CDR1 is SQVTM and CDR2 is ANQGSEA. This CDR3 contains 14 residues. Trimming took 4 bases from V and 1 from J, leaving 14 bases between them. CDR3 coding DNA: TGCAGCGTTGTAGGGGGGACGGTTTCCTACGAGCAGTACTTC. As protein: CSVVGGTVSYEQYF.

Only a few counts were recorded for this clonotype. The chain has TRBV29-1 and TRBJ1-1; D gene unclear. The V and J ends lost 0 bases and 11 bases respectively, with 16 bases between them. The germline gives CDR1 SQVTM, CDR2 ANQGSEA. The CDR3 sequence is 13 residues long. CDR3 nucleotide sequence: TGCAGCGTTGAAGAGGGGTCGGGTTCTCGGGCTTTCTTT. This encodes CSVEEGSGSRAFF.

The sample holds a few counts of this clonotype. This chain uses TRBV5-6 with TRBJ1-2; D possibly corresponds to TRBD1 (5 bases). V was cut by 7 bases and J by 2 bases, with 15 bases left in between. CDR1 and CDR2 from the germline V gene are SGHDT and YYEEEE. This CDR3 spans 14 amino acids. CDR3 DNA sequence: TGTGCCAGCCGAGGGGCAGGGCTGAACTATGGCTACACCTTC. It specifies CASRGAGLNYGYTF.

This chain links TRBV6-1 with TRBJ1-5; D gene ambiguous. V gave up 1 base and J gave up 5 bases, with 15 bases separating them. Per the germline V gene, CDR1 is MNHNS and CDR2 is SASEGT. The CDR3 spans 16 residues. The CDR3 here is CASSEGVTHTYQPQHF. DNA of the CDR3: TGTGCCAGCAGTGAAGGAGTAACTCACACCTATCAGCCCCAGCATTTT.

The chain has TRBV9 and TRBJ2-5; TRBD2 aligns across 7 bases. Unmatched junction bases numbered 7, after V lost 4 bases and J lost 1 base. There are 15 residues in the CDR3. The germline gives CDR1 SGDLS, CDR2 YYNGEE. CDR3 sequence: CASSPRGDLQETQYF. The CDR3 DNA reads TGTGCCAGCAGCCCCCGGGGGGACCTCCAAGAGACCCAGTACTTC.

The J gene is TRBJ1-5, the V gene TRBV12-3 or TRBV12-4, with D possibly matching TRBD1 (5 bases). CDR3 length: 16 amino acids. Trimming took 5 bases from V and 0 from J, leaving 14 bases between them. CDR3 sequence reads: CASSPSGTDSNQPQHF. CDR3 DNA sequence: TGTGCCAGCAGTCCGTCCGGGACGGATAGCAATCAGCCCCAGCATTTT.